This T cell receptor (beta chain) was recorded in a study of Graves' ophthalmopathy and Graves' hyperthyroidism (dated by TCRdb to 2016 to 2019). Looking at the study overall: Peripheral blood was collected at initial diagnosis, before any treatment. T-cell repertoires of thyroid tissue and blood were compared in several hyperthyroidism patients. For independent validation, a separate cohort was made up of approximately 18 hyperthyroidism patients plus 17 patients who later progressed from hyperthyroidism to ophthalmopathy. Following sampling, methimazole starting at 30 mg daily was administered to hyperthyroidism patients, and high-dose intravenous methylprednisolone was administered to ophthalmopathy patients. A discovery set of 95 to 100 patients (approximately 45 ophthalmopathy, 55 to 60 stable hyperthyroidism) was enrolled to explore V-J signatures distinguishing ophthalmopathy from hyperthyroidism. TCR beta repertoire signatures were used to distinguish Graves' ophthalmopathy from Graves' hyperthyroidism and to predict progression to ophthalmopathy. In total, 135 blood samples were TCR-sequenced: approximately 40 ophthalmopathy, roughly 77 hyperthyroidism and about 17 hyperthyroidism-to-ophthalmopathy patients. Broad study findings and their caveats: Sample size was not statistically predetermined, and group allocation was not concealed from the investigators. Most expanded thyroid clonotypes with a frequency above 0.001 also appeared in blood, which suggests that blood repertoires may reflect the immune response in the thyroid. In validation, the model predicted ophthalmopathy progression with 70.59% sensitivity and 72.22% specificity; roughly 12 predicted patients were CT-confirmed with GO in a median of about 7.1 months. In cross-validation, the 13-signature model distinguished ophthalmopathy from stable hyperthyroidism with about 89% sensitivity and 81.08% specificity, while in the test set the corresponding values were around 79% and 71%.

Ten or more counts support this clonotype. Its specific antigen is unknown. Within one base of it there is no much larger clone, and no base qualities were kept. Ophthalmopathy patients were characterized by moderately to severely active disease, a Clinical Activity Score of at least 3, a NOSPECS grade of at least 4, and a disease duration under 3 months. Anyone with other autoimmune diseases, uncontrolled infections, pregnancy or lactation was excluded from the study. Diagnosis was based on clinical symptoms, serum thyroxine, TRAb, thyroid ultrasound and orbital computed tomography. Ficoll-Paque density gradient centrifugation was used to isolate PBMCs from about 9.4 ml of fresh peripheral blood. Trizol reagent was used to extract the total RNA, and its quality was then checked on an Agilent 2100 Bioanalyzer. For repertoire sequencing, TCR beta CDR3 regions were amplified from RNA transcripts. The first round was an RT-PCR using HTBI primers with the Qiagen OneStep RT-PCR kit, and this first round was followed by a second-round multiplex PCR, then size selection and purification. Libraries were sequenced paired-end with 100 bp reads on an Illumina HiSeq2000. Under the source paper's analysis protocol: SOAPnuke was used for read processing, and reads with adapters, uncalled bases, a mean Phred below 15, or no exact constant-primer or identifier match were discarded. COPE v1.2.5 was used to merge the high-quality paired reads. Clonotypes were defined as unique nucleotide sequences and were aligned to IMGT TRB V, D and J references using MiTCR v1.1. The analysis was limited to V-J combinations with a frequency above 0.0001, which together covered just over 98% of the repertoires. A TCR clonal expansion and chaos score per V-J combination was defined as the ratio of F50 clonal expansion to chaos observed in the TCRdist matrix. Welch's t-statistics and random forest were used to narrow the features down to roughly twelve V-J combinations, which were then fed into a naive Bayes classifier. The similarity between thyroid and blood repertoires was quantified using the Morisita-Horn index. In TCRdb, the public reads were trimmed at Q25 with fastp and aligned with MiXCR, with productive beta chains retained. Under each unique CDR3 protein, matching rows form one entry showing the most common genes and DNA. V and J calls and clone size were set by TCRdb, not the authors. Within this sample are about 340,000 distinct CDR3 sequences, with roughly a sixth of them counted one time only. Of the sample, 9% to 15% is held by the ten largest clones.

V is reduced by 4 bases and J by 1 base, leaving a spacing of 17 bases between them. Reading from cysteine to phenylalanine, the CDR3 counts 18 amino acids. The DNA shown is the 54-base CDR3, in frame from base 1. From the germline V gene, CDR1 is MDHEN and CDR2 is SYDVKM. What was sequenced was peripheral blood. Recombination connected TRBV28 to TRBJ2-6, and the D gene may be TRBD2, 5 bases matching. This receptor was obtained from an adult man with Graves' ophthalmopathy. The DNA reads TGTGCCAGCAGTTCCACCGGGATAGATCTATCTGGGGCCAACGTCCTGACTTTC. Its coded protein is CASSSTGIDLSGANVLTF.